One sample yielded the 18 T cell receptor beta chains listed below, sequenced in a study of human T cells and chemical hapten exposure. Time point noted: patch test 2, 6 weeks after DPC sensitization. Treatment: therapeutic diphenylcyclopropenone sensitization with weekly scalp DPC. A single record per CDR3 protein comes from TCRdb applying MiXCR to the RACE reads. This table holds just over 350,000 distinct CDR3 sequences, just under 6.5% found once. This material consisted of whole blood, taken in connection with sensitization to the hapten diphenylcyclopropenone (DPC). The receptors here all came from a woman aged 18-29 years with alopecia areata. Some clones in this sample may be carry-over from other donors' samples.

The V gene is TRBV23-1, the J gene TRBJ2-3; D may be TRBD1 (6 bases). TRBV23-1 counts as an open reading frame of uncertain function. The CDR3 has 17 amino acids. Trimming removed 0 bases from V and 4 bases from J, with 17 bases in between. The CDR3 DNA reads TGCGCCAGCAGTCAATCGTCCGGTGGGGGCCCCCCAGATACGCAGTATTTT. Translation: CASSQSSGGGPPDTQYF.

The chain combines TRBV7-2 with TRBJ1-2; 8 bases match TRBD1. Per germline, CDR1 SGHTA and CDR2 FQGNSA. J gave up 8 bases and V 5 bases, and 13 bases lay outside the gene matches. CDR3 length: 15 amino acids. The CDR3 sequence is CASSPQVGQGGGYTF. The CDR3 DNA is TGTGCCAGCAGCCCTCAAGTCGGACAGGGAGGCGGCTACACCTTC.

This clonotype was observed many times. The chain uses TRBV10-3 and TRBJ2-3; D ambiguous. Trimming left V 3 bases short and J 2 bases short, with 9 bases between. Looked up from germline, CDR1 is ENHRY and CDR2 is SYGVKD. The CDR3 has 14 residues. The CDR3 region has the DNA TGTGCCATCAGTGACAGAGTTACCACAGATACGCAGTATTTT. This codes for CAISDRVTTDTQYF.

The chain has TRBV21-1 and TRBJ2-3; the D call of TRBD2 is as the table states it, not checked on the DNA. TRBV21-1 is labeled a pseudogene. The CDR3 extends over 10 amino acids. CDR3 region: CPHGADTQYF. The CDR3 nucleotides read TGCCCGCACGGGGCAGATACGCAGTATTTT.

This clonotype was recorded a few times. This rearrangement joins TRBV12-3 or TRBV12-4 to TRBJ2-1, with TRBD1 matching over 7 bases. The trim removed 2 bases at V and 2 bases at J, leaving 6 bases unmatched. The CDR3 has 16 residues. The CDR3 region is CASSLSRDSPYNEQFF. For the CDR3, the DNA is TGTGCCAGCAGTTTAAGTCGGGACAGTCCCTACAATGAGCAGTTCTTC.

This clonotype occurred a few times. The V call is TRBV11-2, the J call TRBJ2-1, with a possible D match to TRBD2 (6 bases). CDR3 length: 15 amino acids. Germline CDR1 reads SGHAT; CDR2 reads FQNNGV. Trimming cost V 5 bases and J 8 bases, with 19 bases left between them. The CDR3 region has the DNA TGTGCCAGCAGCCCCGGGGTTAGCGGCGGGCATGAGCAGTTCTTC. It is translated as CASSPGVSGGHEQFF.

This chain joins TRBV7-6 and TRBJ2-3; D uncertain. The CDR3 spans 14 residues. The germline V gene has CDR1 SGHVS and CDR2 FNYEAQ. Trimming removed 2 bases from V and 4 bases from J, with 10 bases in between. CDR3 in amino acids: CASSLLGSADTQYF. CDR3 coding DNA: TGTGCCAGCAGCTTACTGGGATCGGCAGATACGCAGTATTTT.

The chain is built from TRBV24-1 and TRBJ2-7; the D gene could be TRBD1 or TRBD2 (5 bases each). Germline CDR1 is KGHDR and CDR2 is SFDVKD. The V and J ends lost 5 bases and 6 bases respectively, with 16 bases between them. The CDR3 spans 14 residues. The CDR3: CATSGSRDPREQYF. The CDR3 DNA follows: TGTGCCACCAGTGGCAGCCGGGACCCTCGCGAGCAGTACTTC.

This clonotype has a count of ten or more. This chain joins TRBV5-1 and TRBJ1-1; 7 positions agree with TRBD1. The V segment lost 4 bases and the J segment 2 bases; nucleotides outside the gene matches: 5. The germline V gene has CDR1 SGHRS and CDR2 YFSETQ. The CDR3 loop spans 14 amino acids. CDR3 sequence reads: CASSATGSNTEAFF. Here the CDR3 DNA reads TGCGCCAGCAGCGCGACAGGGAGCAACACTGAAGCTTTCTTT.

Ten or more counts support this clonotype. This rearrangement joins TRBV12-3 or TRBV12-4 to TRBJ2-5; D call uncertain. V lost 1 base to trimming and J lost 4 bases, with 7 bases between them. This CDR3 spans 13 amino acids. CDR3 amino acids: CASSLGARETQYF. CDR3 in DNA: TGTGCCAGCAGTTTAGGAGCGAGAGAGACCCAGTACTTC.

This clonotype was detected ten times or more. The chain employs TRBV10-3 and TRBJ1-1; D remains ambiguous. The V end lost 0 bases, the J end lost 5 bases, and 7 bases lay between the germline ends. Germline V CDR1 and CDR2: ENHRY, SYGVKD. The CDR3 has 13 residues. CDR3 sequence reads: CAISESMGTEAFF. In nucleotides, the CDR3 is TGTGCCATCAGTGAGTCGATGGGTACTGAAGCTTTCTTT.

This clonotype was found a few times. This chain uses TRBV7-2 with TRBJ2-2, with a possible D match to TRBD1 (5 bases). The CDR3 is 13 amino acids. CDR1 is SGHTA and CDR2 is FQGNSA in the germline V gene. The V gene lost 5 bases and the J gene lost 6 bases, with 10 bases spanning the gap. The CDR3 region has the DNA TGTGCCAGCAGCGCCAGGGTGGCCGGGGAGCTGTTTTTT. It translates to CASSARVAGELFF.

This clonotype was detected many times. This chain connects TRBV12-2 to TRBJ1-1; TRBD1 is the table's D call and was not checked against the DNA. TRBV12-2 is marked as a pseudogene. The CDR3 is 15 amino acids. CDR3 in DNA: TGTGCAAGTCGCACCCTACCGGACAGGGCTGTTGAAGCTTTCTTT. Translating gives CASRTLPDRAVEAFF.

Many counts were recorded for this clonotype. The J gene is TRBJ1-1, the V gene TRBV4-3; maybe TRBD1 (5 bases). The length of the CDR3 is 13 residues. The germline V and J ends were trimmed by 0 bases and 6 bases, with 8 bases remaining between them. Per the germline V gene, CDR1 is LGHNA and CDR2 is YSLEER. CDR3 coding DNA: TGCGCCAGCAGCCAAGATCGAGGGGCTGAAGCTTTCTTT. Translating it yields CASSQDRGAEAFF.

There are many counts of this clonotype. The chain joins TRBV12-3 or TRBV12-4 to TRBJ1-6, with TRBD1 matching over 8 bases. The ends lost 3 bases at V and 7 bases at J; junction bases unmatched: 5. The CDR3 covers 15 residues. CDR3: CASSLADRENSPLHF. CDR3 nucleotide sequence: TGTGCCAGCAGTTTGGCGGACAGGGAGAATTCACCCCTCCACTTT.

The rearrangement joins TRBV29-1 to TRBJ1-5; D ambiguous. V lost 0 bases and J lost 7, with 7 bases in between. Per germline, CDR1 SQVTM and CDR2 ANQGSEA. The CDR3 runs to 12 residues. The CDR3 DNA sequence: TGCAGCGTTGAAGATGTGGGCCAGCCCCAGCATTTT. It codes for CSVEDVGQPQHF.

The genes are TRBV2 and TRBJ2-7; unclear D gene. Germline assignment: CDR1 SNHLY and CDR2 FYNNEI. CDR3 size: 11 residues. V lost 5 bases and J 9 bases, leaving 11 bases between the germline ends. CDR3 sequence (DNA): TGTGCCAGCAGTAACCGTGAATGGCAGTACTTC. Residues: CASSNREWQYF.

The gene calls are TRBV20-1 and TRBJ2-3, with unresolved D. The CDR3 consists of 12 residues. CDR1 is DFQATT, CDR2 SNEGSKA, per germline (reference sequence). The V gene lost 3 bases and the J gene lost 2 bases, with 6 bases spanning the gap. The CDR3 is CSARLFTDTQYF. The DNA for the CDR3 is TGCAGTGCTAGGCTGTTCACAGATACGCAGTATTTT.